The T cell receptor (beta chain) described here comes from a study of blood T cell repertoires in COVID-19. This CDR3 comprises 15 residues. The V segment lost 2 bases and the J segment 6 bases; nucleotides outside the gene matches: 9. Germline CDR1 and CDR2: SGHNT and YYREEE (reference sequence). As processed by the authors: Using reference gene primer amplification, nucleated cell counts were estimated. Generated by immunoSEQ multiplex PCR, the TCRdb table keeps only in-frame clones and is missing some. V and J calls and clone size follow that table, whereas D and trimming were derived from the DNA. Of approximately 190,000 clones in the sample, 80% to 85% are singletons; the top ten hold about 5.5%.

The receptor was derived from a woman between 25 and 40 years old with acute or convalescent COVID-19. Sequencing was done on a sample of peripheral blood. The genes are TRBV5-4 and TRBJ2-7; TRBD2 agrees at 9 bases. The CDR3, as DNA: TGTGCCAGCAGCTTTGACCCGGGACTAGCCTCCGAGCAGTACTTC. Protein: CASSFDPGLASEQYF.